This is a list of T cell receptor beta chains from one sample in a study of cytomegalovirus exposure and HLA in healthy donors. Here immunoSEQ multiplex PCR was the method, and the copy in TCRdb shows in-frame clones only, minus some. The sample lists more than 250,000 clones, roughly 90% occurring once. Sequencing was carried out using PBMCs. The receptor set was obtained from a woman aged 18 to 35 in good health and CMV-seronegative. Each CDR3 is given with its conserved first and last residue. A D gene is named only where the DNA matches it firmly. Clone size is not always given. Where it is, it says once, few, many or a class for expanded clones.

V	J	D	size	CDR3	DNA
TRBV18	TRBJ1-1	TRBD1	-	CASSRDRVEGNTEAFF	TGTGCCAGCTCACGGGACAGGGTAGAGGGGAACACTGAAGCTTTCTTT
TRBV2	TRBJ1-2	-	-	CASSEEATGNYGYTF	TGTGCCAGCAGTGAGGAGGCCACGGGGAACTATGGCTACACCTTC
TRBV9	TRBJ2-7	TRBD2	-	CASSDPPGGSSYEQYF	TGTGCCAGCAGTGACCCCCCGGGCGGGAGCTCCTACGAGCAGTACTTC
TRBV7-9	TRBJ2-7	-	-	CASQGVREQYF	TGTGCCTCCCAGGGCGTTCGGGAGCAGTACTTC
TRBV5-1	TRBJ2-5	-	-	CASSINGQGGQETQYF	TGCGCCAGCAGCATCAACGGACAGGGAGGGCAAGAGACCCAGTACTTC
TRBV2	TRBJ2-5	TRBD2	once	CASARLAGMKTQYF	TGTGCCAGCGCCAGACTAGCGGGGATGAAGACCCAGTACTTC
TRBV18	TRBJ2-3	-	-	CASSRAGASADTQYF	TGTGCCAGCTCCCGGGCGGGGGCTTCGGCAGATACGCAGTATTTT
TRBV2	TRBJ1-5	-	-	CASSEGRVVTQPQHF	TGTGCCAGCAGTGAGGGCAGGGTAGTAACTCAGCCCCAGCATTTT
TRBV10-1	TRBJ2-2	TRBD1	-	CASSEDRGDTGELFF	TGCGCCAGCAGTGAGGACAGGGGGGACACCGGGGAGCTGTTTTTT
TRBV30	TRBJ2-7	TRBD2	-	CAWAGLAGRAFEQYF	TGTGCCTGGGCGGGACTAGCGGGGCGGGCGTTCGAGCAGTACTTC
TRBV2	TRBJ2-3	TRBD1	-	CASSLQGNTDTQYF	TGTGCCAGCAGTTTACAGGGGAACACAGATACGCAGTATTTT
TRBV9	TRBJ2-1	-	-	CASSPPGGSSYNEQFF	TGTGCCAGCAGCCCACCTGGGGGGAGCTCCTACAATGAGCAGTTCTTC
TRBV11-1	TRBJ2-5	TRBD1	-	CASSFLTGGKRGETQYF	TGTGCCAGCAGCTTTCTTACAGGGGGCAAGCGTGGGGAGACCCAGTACTTC
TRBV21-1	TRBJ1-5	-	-	CASSPTGSYSNQPQHF	TGTGCCAGCAGCCCGACAGGGTCATATAGCAATCAGCCCCAGCATTTT
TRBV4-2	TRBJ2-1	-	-	CASSQGPSGKVQFF	TGTGCCAGCAGCCAAGGGCCTTCAGGGAAAGTGCAGTTCTTC
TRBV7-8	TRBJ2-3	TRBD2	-	CATSGVTDTQYF	TGTGCCACTAGCGGGGTTACAGATACGCAGTATTTT
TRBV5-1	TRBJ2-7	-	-	CASSLGRGYSEQYF	TGCGCCAGCAGCTTGGGGCGGGGTTATAGCGAGCAGTACTTC
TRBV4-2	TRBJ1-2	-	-	CASSQDSGGLRVLGYTF	TGTGCCAGCAGCCAAGACTCCGGCGGTCTTCGGGTTCTTGGCTACACCTTC
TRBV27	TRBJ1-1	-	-	CASSLVEGLTEAFF	TGTGCCAGCAGTTTAGTGGAGGGGCTGACTGAAGCTTTCTTT
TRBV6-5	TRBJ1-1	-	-	CASIPRQRIAEAFF	TGTGCCAGCATCCCCCGACAGCGTATAGCTGAAGCTTTCTTT
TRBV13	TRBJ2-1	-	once	CASSLALVRYNEQFF	TGTGCCAGCAGCTTAGCACTAGTACGCTACAATGAGCAGTTCTTC
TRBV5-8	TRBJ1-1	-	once	CASSFGPGVGNTEAFF	-
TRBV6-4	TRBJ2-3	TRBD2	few	CASSLSGGAADTQYF	TGTGCCAGCAGCCTTAGCGGGGGGGCTGCAGATACGCAGTATTTT
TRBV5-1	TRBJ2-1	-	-	CASSLNRVYNEQFF	TGCGCCAGCAGCTTAAACAGGGTTTACAATGAGCAGTTCTTC
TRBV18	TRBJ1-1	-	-	CASSLIGDTEAFF	TGTGCCAGCTCACTTATAGGGGACACTGAAGCTTTCTTT
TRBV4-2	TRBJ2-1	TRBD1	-	CASSQDRGQGQNEQFF	TGTGCCAGCAGCCAAGATAGGGGACAGGGCCAGAATGAGCAGTTCTTC
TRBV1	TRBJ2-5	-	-	CTSSQVREETQYF	TGCACCAGCAGCCAAGTGAGAGAAGAGACCCAGTACTTC
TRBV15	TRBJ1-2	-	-	CATSRGAANYGYTF	TGTGCCACCAGCAGAGGGGCAGCTAACTATGGCTACACCTTC
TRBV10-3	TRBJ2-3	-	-	CAILGGLSTDTQYF	TGTGCCATTCTCGGCGGACTTAGCACAGATACGCAGTATTTT
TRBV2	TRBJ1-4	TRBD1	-	CASSQEQGANEKLFF	TGTGCCAGCAGCCAAGAGCAGGGGGCTAATGAAAAACTGTTTTTT
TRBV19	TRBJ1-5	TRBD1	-	CASSIDRGSNQPQHF	TGTGCCAGTAGTATAGACAGGGGGAGCAATCAGCCCCAGCATTTT
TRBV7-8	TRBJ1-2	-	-	CASSLARKGQPFGGYTF	TGTGCCAGCAGCTTAGCCCGGAAAGGACAGCCCTTTGGTGGCTACACCTTC
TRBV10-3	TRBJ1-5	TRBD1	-	CAINGQVLHRPQHF	TGTGCCATCAATGGACAGGTTCTCCATCGGCCCCAGCATTTT
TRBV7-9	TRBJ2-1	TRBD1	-	CASSPDRVNEQFF	TGTGCCAGCAGCCCAGACAGGGTGAATGAGCAGTTCTTC
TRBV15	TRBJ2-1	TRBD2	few	CATSSSASRTGGYNEQFF	TGTGCCACCAGCAGCTCTGCCTCTAGAACGGGGGGATACAATGAGCAGTTCTTC
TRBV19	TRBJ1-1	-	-	CASSMYSSEAFF	TGTGCCAGTAGTATGTATTCTTCTGAAGCTTTCTTT
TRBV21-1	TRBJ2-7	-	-	CASSKRSRTGGADYEQYF	TGTGCCAGCAGCAAACGCTCCCGAACAGGGGGTGCGGACTACGAGCAGTACTTC
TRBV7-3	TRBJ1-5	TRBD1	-	CASSSGQGGNQPQHF	TGTGCCAGCAGCTCGGGACAGGGTGGCAATCAGCCCCAGCATTTT